This T cell receptor (beta chain) was obtained from a study of T cells after yellow fever vaccination. The study made its TCR cDNA through 5'RACE template switching. That step introduced a universal primer site along with UMIs. TCRdb analysed the 5' RACE reads with MiXCR anew, one entry per CDR3 protein. The repertoire holds about 320,000 distinct CDR3 sequences, with around 6.8% as singletons. This clonotype has a handful of counts. As yet, its antigen is unknown. V was trimmed by 1 base and J by 0 bases, leaving 18 bases between them. CDR1 is SQVTM and CDR2 is ANQGSEA in the germline V gene. The CDR3 covers 17 residues. Study-wide results and limits: It was a small share of clonotypes that appeared in both CD4 and CD8 compartments. FACS-sorted repertoires might harbor abundant contaminating clonotypes from the bulk population.

The sequence was obtained from a man between 18 and 29 years old who received the YFV17D yellow fever vaccine. The chain links TRBV29-1 to TRBJ1-2; D not certain. Sequences were derived from PBMCs, sampled more than 35 days after the first yellow fever vaccination. Here the CDR3 reads CSVEVPGAPGANYGYTF. DNA for the CDR3: TGCAGCGTTGAAGTCCCGGGAGCGCCCGGGGCTAACTATGGCTACACCTTC.